This entry lists 6 T cell receptor beta chains sequenced from one sample in a study of T cells in localized non-small cell lung cancer (dated by TCRdb to the early 2020s). The library was prepared using the immunoSEQ multiplex PCR assay. TCRdb holds this immuneACCESS table with in-frame rearrangements only. Some clones are missing; in checked studies, unresolved V genes explain under half, and the rest has no known cause. For this sample there are 61,000 or so clones; about nine tenths appear just once. Approximately 5.2% of the sample is taken by the ten largest. The material was peripheral blood, obtained before any cancer treatment. These receptors originate from a woman aged 35 to 70 with stage I lung adenocarcinoma.

This chain connects TRBV7-8 to TRBJ2-3; 10 bases map to TRBD1. The junction had 3 bases not matched to a gene; V was cut back by 2 bases and J by 4 bases. From germline, CDR1 is SGHVS and CDR2 FQNEAQ. The CDR3 is 15 residues long. The CDR3 region is CASSLRTGGADTQYF. CDR3 bases: TGTGCCAGCAGCTTAAGGACAGGGGGAGCAGATACGCAGTATTTT.

A few counts support this clone. The V and J genes are TRBV9 and TRBJ2-7; 8 bases map to TRBD2. V was clipped by 4 bases and J by 6 bases; unmatched bases: 9. The CDR3 covers 14 residues. Germline CDR1 reads SGDLS; CDR2 reads YYNGEE. The CDR3: CASSPGLVTGEQYF. The CDR3 region has the DNA TGTGCCAGCAGCCCGGGACTAGTCACAGGCGAGCAGTACTTC.

V is TRBV5-5 and J is TRBJ1-2; the match to TRBD1 covers 8 bases. CDR3 length: 13 amino acids. V lost 4 bases to trimming and J lost 4 bases; unmatched junction nucleotides: 3. Per germline, CDR1 SGHKS and CDR2 YYEKEE (reference sequence). CDR3 nucleotides: TGTGCCAGCAGCCGGACAGGGCTCTATGGCTACACCTTC. Protein product: CASSRTGLYGYTF.

This chain connects TRBV6-5 to TRBJ1-1; 11 bases are a match to TRBD1. The V and J ends lost 5 bases and 12 bases, in that order; junction bases with no gene match: 8. Germline CDR1 reads MNHEY; CDR2 reads SVGAGI. The CDR3 is made up of 13 amino acids. This chain's CDR3 is CASSTGQGARTFF. CDR3 nucleotides: TGTGCCAGCAGTACCGGACAGGGGGCTAGAACTTTCTTT.

The CDR3 sequence: CASSFLRTPLDEQYF. Written as DNA, the CDR3 is TGTGCCAGCAGTTTTCTGAGAACCCCCCTGGACGAGCAGTACTTC. This chain uses TRBV27 with TRBJ2-7; no reliable D call. The germline CDR1 and CDR2 sequences are MNHEY and SMNVEV (reference sequence). The ends were cut back, 3 bases at V and 5 bases at J, with 17 bases in the middle. There are 15 residues in the CDR3.

V and J are TRBV29-1 and TRBJ2-5; perhaps TRBD1 as D (6 bases). The CDR3 runs 13 residues. With 7 bases removed from V and 5 bases from J, the gap between germline ends came to 17 bases. Germline CDR1 and CDR2: SQVTM and ANQGSEA. CDR3: CSAGSRGRETQYF. The DNA of the CDR3 is TGCAGCGCCGGAAGCAGGGGTAGGGAGACCCAGTACTTC. Variable domain in full (rest from reference TRBV29-1 and TRBJ2-5): SAVISQKPSRDICQRGTSLTIQCQVDSQVTMMFWYRQQPGQSLTLIATANQGSEATYESGFVIDKFPISRPNLTFSTLTVSNMSPEDSSIYLCSAGSRGRETQYFGPGTRLLVL.